The present entry profiles one T cell receptor (beta chain) with its context. In its sample, this clonotype was seen many times. Its antigen remains undetermined. Base qualities are not at hand, and no much larger clone is one base apart. The record originates from a study of immune characterization of retroperitoneal liposarcoma (dated by TCRdb to the late 2010s). From the cysteine up to the phenylalanine, the CDR3 has a length of 14 residues. The only DNA kept is the CDR3, 42 bases in frame from the first base. The V end loses 3 bases and the J end loses 10 bases, and a stretch of 18 bases separates them. Library preparation used PCR. The sequencer was a NextSeq 500. TCRdb ran its own pipeline on the public reads, namely fastp trimming at Q25 and MiXCR clone calling, and kept in-frame beta chains. Rows matching on CDR3 protein sequence are summarized as one entry with the most common DNA and genes. This sample lists around 19,000 distinct CDR3 sequences; 37% were detected once. The top ten clones comprise 7.4% of the sample.

This sequence originates from a male donor with retroperitoneal liposarcoma. Recombination connected TRBV12-3 or TRBV12-4 to TRBJ2-5, with a tentative D call of TRBD1 or TRBD2, each matching 5 bases. Sequenced sample: blood. The nucleotide sequence reads as follows: TGTGCCAGCAGTTTCGGGACCCTAGACCGGAGCCAGTACTTC. Its protein is CASSFGTLDRSQYF.